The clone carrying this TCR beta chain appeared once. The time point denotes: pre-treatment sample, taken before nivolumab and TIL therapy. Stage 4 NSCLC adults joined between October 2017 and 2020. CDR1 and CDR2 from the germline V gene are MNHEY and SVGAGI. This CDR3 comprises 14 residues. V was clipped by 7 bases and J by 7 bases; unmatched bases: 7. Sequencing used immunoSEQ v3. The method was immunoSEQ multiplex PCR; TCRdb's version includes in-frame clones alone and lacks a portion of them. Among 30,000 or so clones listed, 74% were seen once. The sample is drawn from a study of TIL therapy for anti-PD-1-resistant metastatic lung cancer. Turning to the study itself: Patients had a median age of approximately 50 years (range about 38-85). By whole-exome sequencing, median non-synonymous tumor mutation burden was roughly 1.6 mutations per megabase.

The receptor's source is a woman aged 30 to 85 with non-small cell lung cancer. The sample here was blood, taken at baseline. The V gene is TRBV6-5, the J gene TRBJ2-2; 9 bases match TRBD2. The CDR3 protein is CASTDLAGSGELFF. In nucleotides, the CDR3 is TGTGCCAGCACGGATCTAGCGGGGAGCGGGGAGCTGTTTTTT.